This T cell receptor beta chain was documented in a study of post-analysis software for immune sequencing data. Across the study: Relapsing-remitting, secondary progressive and progressive-relapsing forms of multiple sclerosis all featured among disease courses. Regarding the study as a whole: Strong co-clustering by F measure was seen for same-batch samples. Compared with controls, patients showed significantly lower normalized Chao1 diversity. Five TRBV segments, including TRBV5-6, TRBV5-1 and TRBV20-1, were more frequent in patients than controls.

Included in the TCR beta cDNA libraries were unique molecular identifiers. There were roughly 0.95 to 10 million T cells, and about 540,000 cDNA molecules came from them. MiXCR, applied by TCRdb to the PCR reads, yields one record per CDR3 protein. The table records about 430,000 distinct CDR3 sequences, approximately 39% of them present only once. Details on this clonotype: The antigen remains undetermined.

CDR3 length: 17 residues. V shed 5 bases, J shed 6 bases, and the junction held 13 bases outside the gene matches. The receptor was derived from a girl aged 2 to 9 with multiple sclerosis. Input material: blood. V is TRBV12-3 or TRBV12-4 and J is TRBJ2-5, with 12 bases fitting TRBD2. CDR3 sequence: CASSPMTLAGGPKTQYF. In nucleotides, the CDR3 is TGTGCCAGCAGTCCAATGACCCTAGCGGGAGGGCCTAAGACCCAGTACTTC.